The sequence of this TCR beta chain was determined in a study of blood T cell repertoires in COVID-19. On the study more broadly: Spain, Italy and the United States supplied samples that represented acute and convalescent COVID-19.

V was shortened by 4 bases and J by 5 bases, with 18 bases between the two germline ends. This CDR3 is built from 15 residues. The germline CDR1 and CDR2 sequences are MNHEY and SVGAGI. Sequencing used immunoSEQ multiplex PCR; TCRdb keeps in-frame clones, though not all of them. Of 250,000 to 350,000 clones in the sample, approximately 90% were seen once. Participant-given clinical history determined each cohort assignment. The receptor's source is a woman aged 18-30 years who had recovered from COVID-19. Material: PBMCs or T cells enriched from blood (not recorded which). The chain carries TRBV6-5 and TRBJ2-7; no clear D. CDR3 coding DNA: TGTGCCAGCAGTTTAACCGCGTCTCTCCTGGACGAGCAGTACTTC. It encodes CASSLTASLLDEQYF.